One and the same sample provided the 27 T cell receptor beta chains below, sequenced in a study of shared clonotypes between healthy human individuals. Clones were read by immunoSEQ multiplex PCR, and TCRdb kept only the in-frame ones, dropping some. The data contain about 2.4 million clones, roughly 93% of them singletons. Sequencing was performed on naive CD4+ T cells from PBMCs. The subset denotes: CD45RA+ positively selected. All receptors come from a man between 18 and 35 years old in good health. Some clones in this sample may be carry-over from other donors' samples.

The CDR3 DNA is TGCGCCAGCAGCCAAGGGCAACTAGCGGGAGTGCATGAGCAGTTCTTC. This translates into CASSQGQLAGVHEQFF. The chain employs TRBV4-1 and TRBJ2-1, with TRBD2 matching over 11 bases. Germline values: CDR1 MGHRA, CDR2 YSYEKL. Trimming cost V 1 base and J 8 bases; bases outside gene matches: 7. CDR3 length: 16 residues.

This sequence joins TRBV5-4 and TRBJ2-5; 10 bases are shared with TRBD1. CDR3 length: 15 residues. CDR1 and CDR2 from the germline V gene are SGHNT and YYREEE (reference sequence). Trimming cost V 1 base and J 3 bases; bases outside gene matches: 3. The CDR3 nucleotides are TGTGCCAGCAGCTTGCCCGGACAGGGGGAAGAGACCCAGTACTTC. Residues: CASSLPGQGEETQYF. Full variable domain (rest looked up from reference TRBV5-4 and TRBJ2-5): ETGVTQSPTHLIKTRGQQVTLRCSSQSGHNTVSWYQQALGQGPQFIFQYYREEENGRGNFPPRFSGLQFPNYSSELNVNALELDDSALYLCASSLPGQGEETQYFGPGTRLLVL.

The CDR3 nucleotides are TGTGCCAGCAGTTTACTGGGCGACTCCTACGAGCAGTACTTC. This sequence encodes CASSLLGDSYEQYF. V is TRBV27 and J is TRBJ2-5; D uncertain. The better agreement between TRBJ2-7 and the DNA end casts doubt on the J call. The V gene's germline CDR1 is MNHEY and CDR2 SMNVEV (reference sequence). The CDR3 has 14 residues.

J is TRBJ2-3 and V is TRBV7-2; tentative D call: TRBD1 (5 bases). This CDR3 comprises 13 residues. Germline V CDR1 and CDR2: SGHTA, FQGNSA. V shed 6 bases and J shed 6 bases, with 13 bases lying between them. The CDR3 DNA sequence: TGTGCCAGCAGTTCTCAGGGATGGGATACGCAGTATTTT. Its protein is CASSSQGWDTQYF.

The chain is built from TRBV4-1 and TRBJ2-7, with 10 bases identical to TRBD1. The CDR3 is 17 amino acids. Germline-derived CDR1 and CDR2 are MGHRA and YSYEKL. Germline trimming cut 2 bases from V and 5 bases from J; bases unmatched to any gene: 12. The CDR3 nucleotides read TGCGCCAGCAGCCAATTCTACCCTACTGGGACAGGGGACGAGCAGTACTTC. Encoded protein: CASSQFYPTGTGDEQYF.

This chain uses TRBV27 with TRBJ2-2; a possible D gene is TRBD2 (5 bases). CDR1 is MNHEY and CDR2 is SMNVEV in the germline V gene (reference sequence). The CDR3 spans 15 residues. V was clipped by 3 bases and J by 2 bases, with 10 bases between them. CDR3 sequence: CASSFRRGNTGELFF. The CDR3 DNA follows: TGTGCCAGCAGTTTCAGACGGGGAAACACCGGGGAGCTGTTTTTT.

The chain recombines TRBV7-8 with TRBJ2-3, with D unclear. Trimming left V 2 bases short and J 2 bases short, with 8 bases between. Per germline, CDR1 SGHVS and CDR2 FQNEAQ. CDR3 length equals 14 residues. DNA of the CDR3: TGTGCCAGCAGCTTAAGTACATACACAGATACGCAGTATTTT. This codes for CASSLSTYTDTQYF.

A single count supports this clone. The chain combines TRBV19 with TRBJ2-3; 9 bases map to TRBD1. CDR1 and CDR2 (germline): LNHDA, SQIVND (reference sequence). V gave up 5 bases and J gave up 2 bases; unmatched junction bases: 5. The CDR3 runs 15 residues. CDR3 DNA: TGTGCCAGTAGTCGCCGGGACAGGGACACAGATACGCAGTATTTT. This sequence encodes CASSRRDRDTDTQYF.

This clone has a single count. The chain employs TRBV7-2 and TRBJ2-7; 9 nucleotides line up with TRBD2. The CDR3 runs 16 residues. Germline-derived CDR1 and CDR2 are SGHTA and FQGNSA. The ends lost 1 base at V and 1 base at J; junction bases unmatched: 5. The CDR3 DNA follows: TGTGCCAGCAGCTTAGAGGGGCGGGAGGGGTCCTACGAGCAGTACTTC. Translation gives CASSLEGREGSYEQYF.

The genes are TRBV6-1 and TRBJ1-3, with D perhaps matching TRBD1 (5 bases). This CDR3 contains 15 residues. The ends were cut back, 6 bases at V and 0 bases at J, with 12 bases in the middle. Germline V gives CDR1 MNHNS, CDR2 SASEGT. CDR3 sequence reads: CASSPDRLSGNTIYF. CDR3 DNA sequence: TGTGCCAGCAGCCCAGACAGACTCTCTGGAAACACCATATATTTT.

This chain joins TRBV30 and TRBJ1-2; 10 positions match TRBD1. Germline V CDR1 and CDR2: GTSNPN, SVGIG (reference sequence). The CDR3 runs to 16 residues. V lost 2 bases, J lost 4 bases, and 10 bases stayed unmatched. The CDR3 sequence: CAWSRQGALPIYGYTF. The DNA of the CDR3 is TGTGCCTGGAGTCGACAGGGGGCACTTCCAATCTATGGCTACACCTTC.

The chain's CDR3 is CSVGSKETQYF. CDR3 in DNA: TGCAGTGTGGGCAGCAAAGAGACCCAGTACTTC. The chain carries TRBV20-1 and TRBJ2-5; D remains ambiguous. The CDR3 covers 11 residues. Germline lookup yields CDR1 DFQATT and CDR2 SNEGSKA (reference sequence). Trimming took 7 bases from V and 3 from J, leaving 9 bases between them.

J is TRBJ2-2 and V is TRBV18, with D hard to call. This CDR3 has 14 amino acids. Trimming took 4 bases from V and 6 from J, leaving 12 bases between them. Germline CDR1 reads KGHSH; CDR2 reads LQKENI. The CDR3 DNA is TGTGCCAGCTCACGGGCGATTCGCGCCGGGGAGCTGTTTTTT. Its protein is CASSRAIRAGELFF. The variable domain in full, completed from reference TRBV18 and TRBJ2-2, reads NAGVMQNPRHLVRRRGQEARLRCSPMKGHSHVYWYRQLPEEGLKFMVYLQKENIIDESGMPKERFSAEFPKEGPSILRIQQVVRGDSAAYFCASSRAIRAGELFFGEGSRLTVL.

V usage is TRBV18 and J usage is TRBJ1-5; D perhaps matches TRBD1 (5 bases). The CDR3 spans 13 residues. Germline lookup yields CDR1 KGHSH and CDR2 LQKENI. Trimming cost V 5 bases and J 1 base, with 6 bases left between them. The chain's CDR3 is CASSGDSNQPQHF. For the CDR3, the DNA is TGTGCCAGCTCAGGGGACAGCAATCAGCCCCAGCATTTT.

With regard to this clone: The same CDR3 is also encoded by other DNA sequences in this sample. The chain has TRBV2 and TRBJ1-5, with D possibly TRBD1 on 5 matching bases. The CDR3 contains 13 residues. Deletions cut 0 bases from V and 6 bases from J, with 6 bases between. Germline-derived CDR1 and CDR2 are SNHLY and FYNNEI. In nucleotides, the CDR3 is TGTGCCAGCAGTGAAGCGGGGGGTCAGCCCCAGCATTTT. Amino acid sequence: CASSEAGGQPQHF.

Of note for this clone: This sample includes further DNA sequences coding for the same CDR3. V usage is TRBV6-5 and J usage is TRBJ2-3; D gene unclear. Trimming removed 2 bases at V and 1 base at J, with 4 bases between. The V gene's germline CDR1 is MNHEY and CDR2 SVGAGI. The CDR3 contains 13 residues. The CDR3 region is CASSYRGTDTQYF. The CDR3 nucleotides are TGTGCCAGCAGTTACAGAGGCACAGATACGCAGTATTTT.

V usage is TRBV6-6 and J usage is TRBJ2-7; a weak D match, TRBD2 (6 bases). V gave up 5 bases and J gave up 6 bases, with 17 bases separating them. CDR1 is MNHNY, CDR2 SVGAGI, per germline (reference sequence). CDR3 size: 14 residues. CDR3: CASSTGGRGSEQYF. The CDR3 DNA is TGTGCCAGCAGTACTGGCGGGCGGGGTAGCGAGCAGTACTTC.

In this sample, this clone turned up once. The V and J genes are TRBV5-1 and TRBJ1-2; tentatively, D is TRBD1 (6 bases). CDR1 and CDR2 from the germline V gene are SGHRS and YFSETQ. The CDR3 is 13 amino acids. V was trimmed by 4 bases and J by 8 bases, leaving 15 bases between them. The CDR3 reads CASSDTGKPGYTF. CDR3 sequence (DNA): TGCGCCAGCAGCGATACAGGGAAACCAGGCTACACCTTC.

There are a few counts of this clone. The same CDR3 is also encoded by other DNA sequences in this sample. The chain recombines TRBV30 with TRBJ1-5, with no clear D. CDR1 and CDR2 (germline): GTSNPN, SVGIG (reference sequence). The CDR3 is 13 amino acids. Trimming left V 1 base short and J 2 bases short, with 6 bases between. CDR3 amino acids: CAWSEGGNQPQHF. The CDR3 bases are TGTGCCTGGAGTGAGGGAGGCAATCAGCCCCAGCATTTT.

This clone was seen just once. The V call is TRBV10-1, the J call TRBJ2-2, with 14 bases identical to TRBD2. The length of the CDR3 is 15 residues. Germline CDR1 reads WNHNN; CDR2 reads SYGVQD (reference sequence). V shed 6 bases, J shed 9 bases, and the junction held 6 bases outside the gene matches. CDR3 loop: CASSGGLAGERELFF. As DNA, the CDR3 is TGCGCCAGCAGCGGGGGACTAGCGGGAGAGCGGGAGCTGTTTTTT.

A single count supports this clone. V gene TRBV5-1 combines with J gene TRBJ2-7; TRBD1 matches at 10 bases. V shed 5 bases, J shed 6 bases, and the junction held 5 bases outside the gene matches. Germline CDR1 reads SGHRS; CDR2 reads YFSETQ. The CDR3 consists of 13 residues. CDR3 nucleotides: TGCGCCAGCAGATCCGGGACAGGGGTCGAGCAGTACTTC. This gives the protein CASRSGTGVEQYF.

This chain connects TRBV28 to TRBJ2-5; 11 nucleotides line up with TRBD2. V dropped 4 bases and J dropped 1; count of bases not matched to a gene: 5. The germline CDR1 and CDR2 sequences are MDHEN and SYDVKM. The CDR3 loop spans 16 amino acids. CDR3 loop: CASSSRTSGLQETQYF. The CDR3 region has the DNA TGTGCCAGCAGTTCCCGGACTAGCGGGCTCCAAGAGACCCAGTACTTC.

Notes on this clone: This specimen includes other DNA sequences encoding the same CDR3. This sequence joins TRBV19 and TRBJ2-3; no reliable D call. Looked up from germline, CDR1 is LNHDA and CDR2 is SQIVND (reference sequence). The CDR3 totals 13 residues. V gave up 3 bases and J gave up 2 bases, with 6 bases separating them. CDR3: CASSIEFTDTQYF. The CDR3 DNA is TGTGCCAGTAGTATTGAGTTCACAGATACGCAGTATTTT.

The chain links TRBV28 to TRBJ1-2; 11 bases fit TRBD1. The CDR3 sequence is 17 residues long. The germline V gene encodes CDR1 MDHEN and CDR2 SYDVKM. V was clipped by 2 bases and J by 4 bases; unmatched bases: 9. The CDR3 here is CASSLGGTGGSPYGYTF. The CDR3 region has the DNA TGTGCCAGCAGTTTAGGGGGGACAGGGGGATCTCCCTATGGCTACACCTTC.

CDR3 sequence (DNA): TGTGCCAGTAGTACTCGCGGGAGTAGCTATGAGCAGTTCTTC. It codes for CASSTRGSSYEQFF. V and J are TRBV19 and TRBJ2-1; 7 positions agree with TRBD2. Germline V gene sequence: CDR1 LNHDA, CDR2 SQIVND (reference sequence). The CDR3 spans 14 residues. The J segment lost 8 bases and the V segment lost 4 bases, leaving 8 bases of the junction unmatched. The full variable domain, in which reference TRBV19 and TRBJ2-1 provide the parts outside the CDR3, is DGGITQSPKYLFRKEGQNVTLSCEQNLNHDAMYWYRQDPGQGLRLIYYSQIVNDFQKGDIAEGYSVSREKKESFPLTVTSAQKNPTAFYLCASSTRGSSYEQFFGPGTRLTVL.

This clone has a handful of counts. The chain has TRBV5-1 and TRBJ1-1; tentatively, D is TRBD1 (5 bases). The CDR3 contains 16 residues. Trimming took off 1 base at V and 0 bases at J, with 13 bases between the two ends. Germline assignment: CDR1 SGHRS and CDR2 YFSETQ. CDR3 loop: CASSLIAQGMNTEAFF. The CDR3 coding sequence is TGCGCCAGCAGCTTGATAGCGCAGGGCATGAACACTGAAGCTTTCTTT. The variable domain in full, completed from reference TRBV5-1 and TRBJ1-1, reads KAGVTQTPRYLIKTRGQQVTLSCSPISGHRSVSWYQQTPGQGLQFLFEYFSETQRNKGNFPGRFSGRQFSNSRSEMNVSTLELGDSALYLCASSLIAQGMNTEAFFGQGTRLTVV.

CDR3 sequence (DNA): TGTGCCAGCAGCCGGAACCAGGATGGGACCCAGTACTTC. As protein: CASSRNQDGTQYF. This chain connects TRBV14 to TRBJ2-5, with D uncertain. The germline gives CDR1 SGHDN, CDR2 FVKESK. This CDR3 spans 13 amino acids. V was trimmed by 4 bases and J by 7 bases, leaving 13 bases between them.